A single sample is the source of the 11 T cell receptor beta chains below, sequenced in a study of blood T cell repertoires in COVID-19. The assay was immunoSEQ multiplex PCR, and TCRdb's table has in-frame clones only and misses some. The data contain fewer than 500,000 clones, approximately 80% of them singletons. Sequenced material: peripheral blood. These receptors all stem from a human donor with acute or convalescent COVID-19. The donor label of this sample is uncertain.

The V gene is TRBV6-5, the J gene TRBJ2-3; D might be TRBD1 (6 bases). V gave up 8 bases and J gave up 2 bases, with 14 bases separating them. Germline assignment: CDR1 MNHEY and CDR2 SVGAGI. CDR3 length: 14 amino acids. Here the CDR3 DNA reads TGTGCCAGCTCACCTTACAGGGCCACAGATACGCAGTATTTT. Amino acids: CASSPYRATDTQYF.

The chain carries TRBV14 and TRBJ2-2; TRBD2 agrees at 9 bases. Germline loops: CDR1 SGHDN, CDR2 FVKESK. This CDR3 spans 18 amino acids. V lost 4 bases, J lost 9 bases, and 18 bases stayed unmatched. The CDR3 coding sequence is TGTGCCAGCAGCCCTCCCCGTATGGGCGGGAGGGTCGTCCGGGAGCTGTTTTTT. Protein sequence: CASSPPRMGGRVVRELFF.

J is TRBJ1-3 and V is TRBV5-1; TRBD1 might be the D (6 bases). This CDR3 has 18 residues. The germline V and J ends were trimmed by 0 bases and 0 bases, with 16 bases remaining between them. Germline V gives CDR1 SGHRS, CDR2 YFSETQ. The CDR3 spells CASSLGGDTRTSGNTIYF. The CDR3 DNA follows: TGCGCCAGCAGCTTGGGAGGGGACACCAGGACCTCTGGAAACACCATATATTTT.

This chain uses TRBV18 with TRBJ1-1; 8 bases are shared with TRBD1. This CDR3 has 14 amino acids. V trimming: 3 bases; J trimming: 7 bases; junction bases outside the gene matches: 7. In germline, CDR1 is KGHSH, CDR2 LQKENI. For the CDR3, the DNA is TGTGCCAGCTCACCGCAGGGGGCGCGCGGTGAAGCTTTCTTT. Protein: CASSPQGARGEAFF.

This clone was seen a single time. V gene TRBV18 combines with J gene TRBJ1-1; D ambiguous. V lost 4 bases and J 8 bases, leaving 14 bases between the germline ends. Germline lookup yields CDR1 KGHSH and CDR2 LQKENI. The length of the CDR3 is 13 residues. DNA for the CDR3: TGTGCCAGCTCACAAAGAGACGGACTGGAAGCTTTCTTT. This codes for CASSQRDGLEAFF.

V gene TRBV5-6 combines with J gene TRBJ2-3; 11 positions match TRBD2. Trimming took 4 bases from V and 6 from J; bases not matched to a gene: 13. The CDR3 has 17 residues. Germline CDR1 and CDR2: SGHDT and YYEEEE. CDR3 sequence reads: CASSILAGGPLPDTQYF. For the CDR3, the DNA is TGTGCCAGCAGCATTCTAGCGGGGGGCCCTCTACCCGATACGCAGTATTTT.

The chain is built from TRBV2 and TRBJ1-2; tentative D call: TRBD1 (6 bases). Germline V CDR1 and CDR2: SNHLY, FYNNEI. V lost 6 bases, J lost 2 bases, and 22 bases lay in between. CDR3 length equals 17 residues. DNA for the CDR3: TGTGCCAGCAGCGTAAAAACAGGACAGCTTTCCAACTATGGCTACACCTTC. This gives the protein CASSVKTGQLSNYGYTF.

The V gene is TRBV6-6, the J gene TRBJ1-3; TRBD1 is a possible D gene (6 bases). CDR3 length equals 16 residues. The V and J ends lost 5 bases and 0 bases respectively, with 14 bases between them. Germline CDR1 and CDR2: MNHNY and SVGAGI (reference sequence). The CDR3: CASSRQALSSGNTIYF. CDR3 bases: TGTGCCAGCAGTCGACAGGCGCTGAGCTCTGGAAACACCATATATTTT.

In this sample, this clone turned up a few times. V and J are TRBV6-5 and TRBJ2-7; 9 nucleotides match TRBD1. CDR3 length: 13 residues. Germline loops: CDR1 MNHEY, CDR2 SVGAGI. The trim removed 8 bases at V and 7 bases at J, leaving 9 bases unmatched. The CDR3 here is CASRSTGGGEQYF. In nucleotides, the CDR3 is TGTGCCAGCCGGTCGACAGGGGGAGGAGAGCAGTACTTC.

V and J are TRBV11-2 and TRBJ2-7; 8 bases are a match to TRBD2. CDR3 length: 18 amino acids. Germline CDR1 SGHAT, CDR2 FQNNGV. V shed 4 bases, J shed 2 bases, and the junction held 16 bases outside the gene matches. The CDR3 loop is CASSSGGVGGEITYEQYF. CDR3 DNA: TGTGCCAGCAGCTCCGGGGGGGTGGGAGGCGAGATAACCTACGAGCAGTACTTC. Filled out from reference TRBV11-2 and TRBJ2-7, the complete variable domain reads EAGVAQSPRYKIIEKRQSVAFWCNPISGHATLYWYQQILGQGPKLLIQFQNNGVVDDSQLPKDRFSAERLKGVDSTLKIQPAKLEDSAVYLCASSSGGVGGEITYEQYFGPGTRLTVT.

This chain joins TRBV18 and TRBJ1-5; possible D gene TRBD1, 5 bases. V lost 3 bases and J 5 bases, leaving 11 bases between the germline ends. CDR3 length equals 14 residues. CDR1 is KGHSH and CDR2 is LQKENI in the germline V gene. The CDR3 nucleotides are TGTGCCAGCTCACCCACGAAAGGGGATCAGCCCCAGCATTTT. Amino acid sequence: CASSPTKGDQPQHF.